These T cell receptor beta chains were read from a single sample in a study of cytomegalovirus exposure and HLA in healthy donors. This table comes from immunoSEQ multiplex PCR, and its TCRdb copy is limited to in-frame clones, with some not included. There are approximately 100,000 clones in the sample; around three quarters occur only once, and roughly 6.5% lies in the top ten. Sequencing was performed on PBMCs. The receptors here all came from a woman aged 50 to 65 in good health and CMV-seropositive. Both conserved end residues are part of each CDR3. The D gene is left open where the match is weak. A clone size is listed for some rows: how often the clone was seen (once, few, many), or a class if it is expanded.

CDR3 length	D gene	V gene	clone size	J gene	CDR3 protein	CDR3 DNA
17	.	TRBV30	once	TRBJ1-1	CAWSVYRPYRMNTEAFF	TGTGCCTGGAGTGTTTACAGGCCCTACCGCATGAACACTGAAGCTTTCTTT
20	TRBD2	TRBV5-1	.	TRBJ2-3	CASSLEANGLAGGSTDTQYF	TGCGCCAGCAGCTTGGAAGCCAACGGACTAGCGGGGGGGAGCACAGATACGCAGTATTTT
15	TRBD1	TRBV18	.	TRBJ2-1	CASSQGASSYNEQFF	TGTGCCAGCTCACAGGGGGCAAGTTCCTACAATGAGCAGTTCTTC
15	.	TRBV7-9	few	TRBJ1-1	CASRLVAGWRTEAFF	TGTGCCAGCAGACTCGTGGCGGGGTGGCGCACTGAAGCTTTCTTT
17	TRBD1	TRBV4-3	.	TRBJ1-2	CASSQSGGDRTNYGYTF	TGCGCCAGCAGCCAATCAGGAGGGGACAGAACGAACTATGGCTACACCTTC
15	.	TRBV5-1	.	TRBJ1-1	CASSLTGIEGTEAFF	TGCGCCAGCAGCTTGACAGGGATCGAGGGCACTGAAGCTTTCTTT
17	TRBD1	TRBV29-1	.	TRBJ2-3	CSVEESGGFPSTDTQYF	TGCAGCGTTGAGGAGTCAGGGGGTTTCCCTAGCACAGATACGCAGTATTTT
14	TRBD1	TRBV6-1	.	TRBJ1-1	CASSETGGGSEAFF	TGTGCCAGCAGTGAAACAGGGGGAGGATCTGAAGCTTTCTTT
15	TRBD2	TRBV10-3	.	TRBJ2-1	CAISDNGGNYNEQFF	TGTGCCATCAGTGATAACGGGGGGAACTACAATGAGCAGTTCTTC
16	TRBD2	TRBV27	.	TRBJ2-2	CASSLQASGGAGELFF	TGTGCCAGCAGTTTACAGGCTAGCGGGGGGGCCGGGGAGCTGTTTTTT
11	.	TRBV19	.	TRBJ2-6	CATVGANVLTF	TGTGCCACTGTAGGGGCCAACGTCCTGACTTTC
17	TRBD1	TRBV18	.	TRBJ1-1	CASSPRLGQHGNTEAFF	TGTGCCAGCTCACCACGCTTGGGACAGCATGGGAACACTGAGGCTTTCTTT
14	.	TRBV27	.	TRBJ1-1	CASSFTGWGTEAFF	TGTGCCAGCAGTTTTACAGGTTGGGGCACTGAAGCTTTCTTT
13	.	TRBV29-1	.	TRBJ1-2	CSVRHQGRDGYTF	TGCAGCGTTAGACACCAGGGGAGAGATGGCTACACCTTC
15	.	TRBV5-1	.	TRBJ2-4	CASSLAGVAKNIQYF	TGCGCCAGCAGCTTGGCCGGAGTAGCCAAAAACATTCAGTACTTC
11	.	TRBV19	.	TRBJ1-2	CASERGNGYTF	TGTGCCAGCGAACGGGGGAATGGCTACACCTTC
15	.	TRBV18	once	TRBJ2-2	CASSPDRPGAGELFF	TGTGCCAGCTCACCAGACAGACCGGGAGCCGGGGAGCTGTTTTTT
14	.	TRBV6-5	.	TRBJ2-1	CASSYRLEYNEQFF	TGTGCCAGCAGTTACCGCCTAGAGTACAATGAGCAGTTCTTC
15	.	TRBV28	.	TRBJ2-3	CASIPTGRLTDTQYF	TGTGCCAGCATCCCGACAGGCCGGCTCACAGATACGCAGTATTTT
15	.	TRBV19	.	TRBJ2-2	CASSMVRGDTGELFF	TGTGCCAGTAGTATGGTCAGGGGCGACACCGGGGAGCTGTTTTTT
17	TRBD2	TRBV6-1	.	TRBJ2-7	CASSDRTSGGNSYEQYF	TGTGCCAGCAGTGATAGGACTAGCGGGGGGAACTCCTACGAGCAGTACTTC
15	TRBD1	TRBV5-4	.	TRBJ1-2	CASSSPGQILYGYTF	TGTGCCAGCAGCTCCCCGGGACAGATACTCTATGGCTACACCTTC
15	TRBD2	TRBV6-4	.	TRBJ2-1	CASSLTGTSWNEQFF	TGTGCCAGCAGCTTGACCGGGACTAGCTGGAATGAGCAGTTCTTC
18	TRBD1	TRBV12-5	.	TRBJ1-1	CASGLVLGTGEMNTEAFF	TGTGCTAGTGGTTTGGTACTGGGGACAGGGGAGATGAACACTGAAGCTTTCTTT
15	.	TRBV6-1	.	TRBJ2-7	CASSRRSVSVSEQYF	TGTGCCAGCTCCCGTCGGTCGGTCTCGGTTTCCGAGCAGTACTTC